This T cell receptor beta chain is drawn from a study of T-cell reconstitution after alpha-beta-depleted transplantation in children. Unique molecular identifiers were incorporated into the prepared TCRbeta library. MiXCR, run by TCRdb on the PCR reads, gives a single entry per CDR3 protein. The sample lists 480,000 or so distinct CDR3 sequences; approximately 10% were seen once. This clonotype was seen many times. Germline V gene sequence: CDR1 LGHNA, CDR2 YSLEER. There are 18 residues in the CDR3. V lost 2 bases, J lost 7 bases, and 24 bases lay in between. The specimen comprised PBMCs, sampled before TCRalphabeta/CD19-depleted stem cell transplant. The chain recombines TRBV4-3 with TRBJ2-1, with D tentatively TRBD2 (5 bases). The TCR was taken from a child between 2 and 9 years old with inherited bone marrow failure, due to receive a stem cell transplant. In DNA, the CDR3 is TGCGCCAGCAGCCAAAGAGCTAGAGCGGAGCCCCCCGGTAATGAGCAGTTCTTC. Translation: CASSQRARAEPPGNEQFF.